The 12 T cell receptor beta chains listed next were all sequenced from one sample in a study of blood T cells in healthy people across ages. A sample-barcoded 5' primer and a J-beta primer mix were used in a second PCR of about 7 to 12 cycles. TCRdb re-analysed the 5' RACE reads in MiXCR, keeping a single row per CDR3 protein. The sample consists of fewer than 1,200,000 distinct CDR3 sequences, under 30% of them appearing once. These same records also appear under a second study, on T cells of mothers and their children.

Sequencing used blood. All receptors derive from a girl aged 2 to 10 in good health.

J is TRBJ1-5 and V is TRBV11-2; D is unclear. The CDR3 runs 13 residues. The germline gives CDR1 SGHAT, CDR2 FQNNGV. Trimming pared 2 bases from V and 7 bases from J, leaving 9 bases between. CDR3 bases: TGTGCCAGCAGCTTAAGGGCGGAACAGCCCCAGCATTTT. Translation: CASSLRAEQPQHF.

The chain recombines TRBV4-1 with TRBJ2-1; no clear D. The CDR3 contains 16 residues. Germline CDR1 is MGHRA and CDR2 is YSYEKL. V dropped 1 base and J dropped 2 bases, with 12 bases sitting between them. CDR3 in amino acids: CASSQGWSETYNEQFF. The CDR3 nucleotides are TGCGCCAGCAGCCAAGGTTGGAGTGAGACCTACAATGAGCAGTTCTTC.

The rearrangement joins TRBV20-1 to TRBJ2-3, with 9 bases matching TRBD1. The CDR3 sequence is 21 residues long. V trimming: 6 bases; J trimming: 2 bases; junction bases outside the gene matches: 27. CDR1 is DFQATT and CDR2 is SNEGSKA in the germline V gene (reference sequence). The CDR3 region is CSANGQGSVFSRDLLTDTQYF. The CDR3 bases are TGCAGTGCAAACGGACAGGGGTCGGTCTTTTCGCGGGACCTACTCACAGATACGCAGTATTTT.

Worth noting for this clonotype: At one end the junction does not follow the germline gene, possibly because of a read error. The V call is TRBV4-3, the J call TRBJ2-1, with TRBD2 matching 8 bases. The CDR3 runs 16 residues. Looked up from germline, CDR1 is LGHNA and CDR2 is YSLEER. The CDR3 loop is CASSQGPGGALGEQLF. CDR3 coding DNA: TGCGCCAGCAGCCAAGGTCCGGGGGGGGCCCTTGGTGAGCAGCTCTTC.

The CDR3 loop is CASSQARTSGVYNEQFF. The CDR3 nucleotides are TGCGCCAGCAGCCAAGCCCGGACTAGCGGGGTCTACAATGAGCAGTTCTTC. The V call is TRBV4-1, the J call TRBJ2-1; the match to TRBD2 covers 12 bases. The CDR3 has 17 amino acids. The V gene end was trimmed by 1 base and the J gene end by 3 bases; junction bases not matched to a gene: 4. CDR1 and CDR2 (germline): MGHRA, YSYEKL.

Of note for this clonotype: Germline is not matched at one junction end, which may reflect a read error. This chain links TRBV27 with TRBJ2-5; the D gene is possibly TRBD2 (5 bases). CDR1 and CDR2 (germline): MNHEY, SMNVEV (reference sequence). This CDR3 region has 12 residues. The CDR3 DNA reads TGTGCCAGCAGACCTGGTGGCAATGAGCGGTTCTTC. This sequence encodes CASRPGGNERFF.

This clonotype appeared a few times. J is TRBJ2-3 and V is TRBV29-1; 12 nucleotides line up with TRBD1. With 5 bases clipped from V and 0 bases from J, the junction kept 12 bases outside the gene matches. The CDR3 extends over 18 amino acids. CDR1 and CDR2 (germline): SQVTM, ANQGSEA. This CDR3 is CSVLLQGQGAPSTDTQYF. The DNA for the CDR3 is TGCAGCGTTCTATTACAGGGACAGGGGGCCCCTAGCACAGATACGCAGTATTTT.

This clonotype was observed a handful of times. This chain connects TRBV12-3 or TRBV12-4 to TRBJ2-5; 7 positions match TRBD2. This CDR3 has 14 residues. Trimming cost V 7 bases and J 4 bases; bases outside gene matches: 9. DNA for the CDR3: TGTGCCAGCACTCAGGGCGGGAGAGGAGAGACCCAGTACTTC. Its protein product is CASTQGGRGETQYF.

The rearrangement uses TRBV27 and TRBJ2-5; D possibly matches TRBD1 or TRBD2 (5 bases each). The CDR3 runs to 13 residues. CDR1 is MNHEY and CDR2 is SMNVEV in the germline V gene (reference sequence). V dropped 5 bases and J dropped 5 bases, with 12 bases sitting between them. The CDR3 is CASSTSWGETQYF. The CDR3 nucleotides are TGTGCCAGCAGTACTTCCTGGGGGGAGACCCAGTACTTC.

This clonotype came up a few times. The V gene is TRBV7-9, the J gene TRBJ1-1, with a tentative D call TRBD1 (6 bases). The CDR3 runs 14 residues. V was cut by 1 base and J by 1 base, with 7 bases left in between. Per the germline V gene, CDR1 is SEHNR and CDR2 is FQNEAQ (reference sequence). Here the CDR3 reads CASSLGGQNTEAFF. In DNA, the CDR3 is TGTGCCAGCAGCTTAGGGGGACAGAACACTGAAGCTTTCTTT.

This sequence joins TRBV6-1 and TRBJ1-2, with D tentatively TRBD1 (5 bases). The germline V gene has CDR1 MNHNS and CDR2 SASEGT. V was cut by 6 bases and J by 8 bases, with 25 bases left in between. The CDR3 is 16 residues long. The CDR3 region is CASSPTRLIRVGGYTF. The CDR3 nucleotides read TGTGCCAGCAGCCCCACTAGATTAATCAGGGTCGGGGGCTACACCTTC.

This clonotype was detected a few times. The chain combines TRBV14 with TRBJ2-1, with 10 bases fitting TRBD2. Germline CDR1 SGHDN, CDR2 FVKESK. This CDR3 has 15 residues. The junction had 4 bases not matched to a gene; V was cut back by 2 bases and J by 6 bases. The CDR3 DNA follows: TGTGCCAGCAGCCAACCCGGGACTAGCGTCAATGAGCAGTTCTTC. Translated: CASSQPGTSVNEQFF.